The entry below describes one TCR beta chain. This entry comes from a study of cytotoxic CD8 clonotypes in ibrutinib-treated CLL. The wider study: More than 9 relapsed/refractory, about 14 treatment-naive; about 17 IGHV unmutated. Investigators collected response samples after a median roughly 12 months of treatment, range 6 to 36.

CDR1 and CDR2 (germline): MGHDK, SYGVNS. This CDR3 has 16 amino acids. Trimming stripped 6 bases from V and 0 bases from J, with 12 bases between. Depths of 1 in 200,000 to 1 in 1 million T cells were the sequencing target. The repertoire was sequenced with immunoSEQ multiplex PCR; TCRdb's copy has only in-frame clones and lacks some. The sample carries some 300,000 clones, around four fifths recorded once. The chain has TRBV25-1 and TRBJ2-6, with a tentative D call TRBD1 (5 bases). The source material was PBMCs, sampled before ibrutinib treatment. The TCR originated in a human donor with chronic lymphocytic leukemia. Here the CDR3 reads CASRAQGLSGANVLTF. The CDR3 DNA reads TGTGCCAGCAGAGCTCAGGGTCTCTCTGGGGCCAACGTCCTGACTTTC.